These 7 T cell receptor beta chains were all obtained from the same sample, sequenced in a study of PD-L1 blockade in urothelial cancer. Clones were read by immunoSEQ multiplex PCR, and TCRdb kept only the in-frame ones, dropping some. The sample holds about 41,000 clones, approximately 84% seen once. The time point here: peripheral blood 6 weeks after treatment start. The sample here was PBMCs, taken around atezolizumab (anti-PD-L1) treatment. Receptor source: a man in his 70s with urothelial cancer.

V and J are TRBV2 and TRBJ1-1; maybe TRBD1 (5 bases). This CDR3 has 13 residues. Trimming pared 3 bases from V and 6 bases from J, leaving 11 bases between. CDR1 and CDR2 (germline): SNHLY, FYNNEI. The CDR3 sequence is CASSDQGIAEAFF. CDR3 sequence (DNA): TGTGCCAGCAGTGATCAGGGTATCGCTGAAGCTTTCTTT.

This chain connects TRBV5-4 to TRBJ1-1, with 8 bases fitting TRBD1. The CDR3 loop spans 14 amino acids. Unmatched junction bases numbered 7, after V lost 4 bases and J lost 5 bases. CDR1 and CDR2 (germline): SGHNT, YYREEE (reference sequence). Here the CDR3 DNA reads TGTGCCAGCAGCAAGGACAGGGTCGGTACTGAAGCTTTCTTT. This sequence encodes CASSKDRVGTEAFF.

This clone was detected once. This chain links TRBV6-4 with TRBJ2-3; D might be TRBD1 (6 bases). The CDR3 runs 13 residues. V lost 2 bases, J lost 4 bases, and 7 bases lay in between. CDR1 and CDR2 from the germline V gene are MRHNA and SNTAGT. The CDR3 DNA reads as TGTGCCAGCAGTGACGGGGGCGCAGATACGCAGTATTTT. This gives the protein CASSDGGADTQYF.

The rearrangement uses TRBV19 and TRBJ2-1; 7 bases map to TRBD2. CDR1 is LNHDA and CDR2 is SQIVND in the germline V gene (reference sequence). This CDR3 spans 15 amino acids. Trimming took 3 bases from V and 5 from J; bases not matched to a gene: 7. CDR3 sequence reads: CASSIGLADNNEQFF. The CDR3 nucleotides are TGTGCCAGTAGTATTGGGCTAGCGGACAACAATGAGCAGTTCTTC.

V usage is TRBV7-6 and J usage is TRBJ2-2, with 11 bases matching TRBD2. There are 18 residues in the CDR3. V was pared by 1 base and J by 4 bases, with 8 bases of the junction left unmatched. Germline assignment: CDR1 SGHVS and CDR2 FNYEAQ. The CDR3 DNA is TGTGCCAGCAGCTTAGGGGACTTAGGACTAGCGGGCACCGGGGAGCTGTTTTTT. Encoded protein: CASSLGDLGLAGTGELFF.

This chain connects TRBV5-6 to TRBJ2-5, with 7 bases fitting TRBD1. CDR3 length: 14 amino acids. Losses at the gene ends were 3 bases for V and 5 bases for J; bases not matched to a gene: 7. Germline V CDR1 and CDR2: SGHDT, YYEEEE. The CDR3 DNA reads as TGTGCCAGCAGCTCGACAGGGCTTGCGGAGACCCAGTACTTC. This gives the protein CASSSTGLAETQYF.

This chain links TRBV6-5 with TRBJ2-3; D might be TRBD1 (5 bases). CDR3 length equals 11 residues. V was pared by 4 bases and J by 10 bases, with 9 bases between. CDR1 is MNHEY and CDR2 is SVGAGI in the germline V gene. In DNA form, the CDR3 reads TGTGCCAGCAGTTCTAGGGGATCGCAGTATTTT. Protein: CASSSRGSQYF.